The 5 T cell receptor beta chains given below trace back to one sample, sequenced in a study of shared clonotypes between healthy human individuals. Clones were read by immunoSEQ multiplex PCR, and TCRdb kept only the in-frame ones, dropping some. The table records about 1.5 million clones, roughly 98% of them present only once. Sequenced material: naive CD4+ T cells sorted from blood. The subset was: CD45RA+ positively selected. These receptors all come from a man aged 25 to 45 in good health.

V and J are TRBV10-2 and TRBJ2-5, with D possibly TRBD1 on 6 matching bases. Trimming stripped 7 bases from V and 5 bases from J, with 11 bases between. This CDR3 is 12 amino acids long. Per germline, CDR1 WSHSY and CDR2 SAAADI. CDR3 nucleotides: TGCGCCAGCAAGGGGGTTTCGGAGACCCAGTACTTC. Encoded protein: CASKGVSETQYF.

The chain uses TRBV25-1 and TRBJ2-2, with 14 nucleotides matching TRBD2. This CDR3 is built from 17 residues. From germline, CDR1 is MGHDK and CDR2 SYGVNS. V lost 10 bases and J lost 6; bases outside the gene matches: 13. CDR3 region: CATTEAGTSGRSGELFF. The CDR3 DNA follows: TGTGCCACCACAGAAGCCGGGACTAGCGGGAGATCCGGGGAGCTGTTTTTT.

This chain uses TRBV7-6 with TRBJ2-2; D unclear. V was clipped by 3 bases and J by 8 bases, with 7 bases between them. The CDR3 totals 12 residues. Germline V gene data show CDR1 as SGHVS and CDR2 as FNYEAQ. The CDR3 reads CASSFKQGELFF. The CDR3, as DNA: TGTGCCAGCAGCTTCAAACAGGGGGAGCTGTTTTTT.

This clone was detected only once. This chain connects TRBV18 to TRBJ2-7; D perhaps matches TRBD1 (6 bases). CDR1 and CDR2 from the germline V gene are KGHSH and LQKENI. The length of the CDR3 is 15 residues. Trimming removed 2 bases from V and 0 bases from J, with 11 bases in between. In DNA form, the CDR3 reads TGTGCCAGCTCACCAAACCAGGGGTCCTCCTACGAGCAGTACTTC. The encoded protein is CASSPNQGSSYEQYF.

The chain couples TRBV9 to TRBJ2-1; no firm D call. The V gene lost 4 bases and the J gene lost 8 bases, with 16 bases spanning the gap. Germline V gene lookup returns CDR1 SGDLS and CDR2 YYNGEE. This CDR3 spans 14 amino acids. The CDR3, as DNA: TGTGCCAGCAGCAACCGACCGCACGGCGATGAGCAGTTCTTC. It is translated as CASSNRPHGDEQFF.